This T cell receptor beta chain was sequenced for a study of cytomegalovirus exposure and HLA in healthy donors. A multiplex PCR was run with 60 Vbeta primers and 13 Jbeta primers. Profiled with immunoSEQ multiplex PCR; TCRdb holds only in-frame clones, not every one. Here the sample spans 84,000 or so clones, roughly 80% being singletons. This CDR3 contains 13 residues. V dropped 3 bases and J dropped 7 bases, with 10 bases sitting between them. Germline CDR1 and CDR2: MNHEY and SMNVEV (reference sequence). This chain links TRBV27 with TRBJ1-5; D remains ambiguous. The sequence was obtained from a human donor in good health. The sample consisted of PBMCs. The CDR3 DNA reads TGTGCCAGCAGTTTGGGCAGAGAACAGCCCCAGCATTTT. Translating gives CASSLGREQPQHF.